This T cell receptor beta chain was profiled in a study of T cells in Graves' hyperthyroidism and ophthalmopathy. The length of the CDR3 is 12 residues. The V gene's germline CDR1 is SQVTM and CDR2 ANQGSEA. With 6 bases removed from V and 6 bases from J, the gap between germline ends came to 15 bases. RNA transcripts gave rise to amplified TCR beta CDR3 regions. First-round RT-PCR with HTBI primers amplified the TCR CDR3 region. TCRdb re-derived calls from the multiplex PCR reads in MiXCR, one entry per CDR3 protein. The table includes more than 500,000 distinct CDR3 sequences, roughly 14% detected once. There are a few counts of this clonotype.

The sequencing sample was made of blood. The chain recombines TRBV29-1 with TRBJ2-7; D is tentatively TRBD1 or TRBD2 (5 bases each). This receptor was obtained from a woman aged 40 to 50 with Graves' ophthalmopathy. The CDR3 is CSVRGPFVEQYF. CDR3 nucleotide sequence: TGCAGCGTCCGGGGACCTTTCGTCGAGCAGTACTTC.